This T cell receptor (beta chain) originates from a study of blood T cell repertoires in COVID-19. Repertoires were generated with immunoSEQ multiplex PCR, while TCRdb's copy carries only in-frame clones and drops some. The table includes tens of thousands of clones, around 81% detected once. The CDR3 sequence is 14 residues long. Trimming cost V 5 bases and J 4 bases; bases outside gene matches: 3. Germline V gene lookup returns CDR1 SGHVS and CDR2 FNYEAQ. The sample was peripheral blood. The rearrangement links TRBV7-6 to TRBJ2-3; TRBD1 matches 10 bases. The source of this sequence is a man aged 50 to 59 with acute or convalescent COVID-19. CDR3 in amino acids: CASSLDRGSDTQYF. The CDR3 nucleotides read TGTGCCAGCAGCCTGGACAGGGGGTCAGATACGCAGTATTTT.